This T cell receptor beta chain is drawn from a study of response to subunit inactivated influenza vaccine. This clonotype was observed a handful of times. The germline V gene encodes CDR1 SGHAT and CDR2 FQNNGV. The CDR3 length is 12 residues. Trimming removed 5 bases from V and 7 bases from J, with 9 bases in between. TCRdb recomputed calls from the RT-PCR reads with MiXCR, one row per CDR3 protein. This table has 550,000 to 800,000 distinct CDR3 sequences, more than 15% appearing once. The receptor comes from a man aged 50 or older who received an inactivated influenza vaccine. The genes are TRBV11-2 and TRBJ2-1; unclear D gene. Here the sequenced sample was PBMCs from blood, taken 11 to 12 days after vaccination. This chain's CDR3 is CASSGGSNEQFF. DNA for the CDR3: TGTGCCAGCAGCGGCGGCAGTAATGAGCAGTTCTTC. Looking up the rest from reference TRBV11-2 and TRBJ2-1 gives the full variable domain: EAGVAQSPRYKIIEKRQSVAFWCNPISGHATLYWYQQILGQGPKLLIQFQNNGVVDDSQLPKDRFSAERLKGVDSTLKIQPAKLEDSAVYLCASSGGSNEQFFGPGTRLTVL.